The 22 T cell receptor beta chains given below trace back to one sample, sequenced in a study of blood T cell repertoires in COVID-19. Some clones are missing from TCRdb's copy, which holds only in-frame ones; the method was immunoSEQ multiplex PCR. There are some 70,000 clones in the sample; over 80% occur only once, and under 9.5% lies in the top ten. Sequencing was performed on peripheral blood. The source is a man in his forties or fifties with active COVID-19.

CDR3 residues: CASSSDRDSYEQYF. The CDR3 coding sequence is TGTGCCAGCAGCTCCGACAGGGACTCCTACGAGCAGTACTTC. The V and J genes are TRBV7-2 and TRBJ2-7; 7 bases match TRBD1. CDR3 length: 14 residues. Germline-derived CDR1 and CDR2 are SGHTA and FQGNSA. V dropped 4 bases and J dropped 0; count of bases not matched to a gene: 3.

This chain joins TRBV9 and TRBJ1-2; possibly TRBD1 for D (6 bases). CDR1 and CDR2 from the germline V gene are SGDLS and YYNGEE. CDR3 length: 13 residues. Trimming shortened V by 0 bases and J by 7 bases, and 10 bases separated the two germline ends. The CDR3 DNA reads TGTGCCAGCAGCGTAGAGACAGGTGGTGGCTACACCTTC. This translates into CASSVETGGGYTF.

This clone was observed a handful of times. The rearrangement links TRBV28 to TRBJ2-7, with 12 bases aligning to TRBD2. In germline, CDR1 is MDHEN, CDR2 SYDVKM. The CDR3 extends over 15 amino acids. V shed 5 bases, J shed 1 base, and the junction held 3 bases outside the gene matches. This chain's CDR3 is CASSLAGGPSYEQYF. The CDR3 DNA is TGTGCCAGCAGTCTAGCGGGAGGGCCGTCCTACGAGCAGTACTTC. The whole variable domain, filled in from reference TRBV28 and TRBJ2-7, reads DVKVTQSSRYLVKRTGEKVFLECVQDMDHENMFWYRQDPGLGLRLIYFSYDVKMKEKGDIPEGYSVSREKKERFSLILESASTNQTSMYLCASSLAGGPSYEQYFGPGTRLTVT.

This sequence joins TRBV28 and TRBJ1-4; TRBD1 is a possible D gene (5 bases). Looked up from germline, CDR1 is MDHEN and CDR2 is SYDVKM. The CDR3 extends over 15 amino acids. Trimming cost V 4 bases and J 3 bases, with 12 bases left between them. CDR3 sequence: CASSSPGTANEKLFF. As DNA, the CDR3 is TGTGCCAGCAGTTCCCCGGGGACTGCTAATGAAAAACTGTTTTTT.

V is TRBV27 and J is TRBJ2-7; 8 nucleotides align to TRBD2. The CDR3 contains 14 residues. V lost 4 bases to trimming and J lost 4 bases; unmatched junction nucleotides: 6. Germline V gives CDR1 MNHEY, CDR2 SMNVEV (reference sequence). The CDR3 is CASSWTGGPYEQYF. CDR3 nucleotides: TGTGCCAGCAGTTGGACGGGGGGGCCTTACGAGCAGTACTTC.

The chain has TRBV28 and TRBJ2-2; a possible D gene is TRBD2 (6 bases). Germline V gene sequence: CDR1 MDHEN, CDR2 SYDVKM. Trimming shortened V by 7 bases and J by 6 bases, and 15 bases separated the two germline ends. The length of the CDR3 is 14 residues. The DNA of the CDR3 is TGTGCCAGCACGCCGGGGGATGTATCCGGGGAGCTGTTTTTT. Residues: CASTPGDVSGELFF.

On this clone: At one end, the junction sequence differs from germline, possibly due to a read error. V usage is TRBV28 and J usage is TRBJ2-7; 13 positions agree with TRBD2. Germline V CDR1 and CDR2: MDHEN, SYDVKM. The CDR3 has 18 residues. CDR3 sequence: CANSLSPGTSGDHYEQYF. CDR3 coding DNA: TGTGCCAACAGTTTAAGTCCCGGGACTAGCGGGGATCACTACGAGCAGTACTTC.

A few counts support this clone. The J gene is TRBJ2-3, the V gene TRBV18; 12 nucleotides match TRBD2. The CDR3 has 17 amino acids. Trimming cost V 6 bases and J 5 bases; bases outside gene matches: 12. Germline lookup yields CDR1 KGHSH and CDR2 LQKENI. CDR3 loop: CASSLGQPGLAGDTQYF. CDR3 coding DNA: TGTGCCAGCTCTTTGGGACAGCCGGGACTAGCGGGAGATACGCAGTATTTT.

This sequence joins TRBV2 and TRBJ1-5; 8 positions agree with TRBD1. The CDR3 runs 16 residues. From germline, CDR1 is SNHLY and CDR2 FYNNEI. V lost 4 bases, J lost 0 bases, and 5 bases stayed unmatched. CDR3 region: CASSAQGGGSNQPQHF. CDR3 coding DNA: TGTGCCAGCAGTGCACAGGGGGGAGGTAGCAATCAGCCCCAGCATTTT.

The CDR3 sequence is CASSLTRGTEAFF. CDR3 nucleotide sequence: TGTGCCAGCAGCCTCACCCGGGGGACTGAAGCTTTCTTT. The chain uses TRBV12-3 or TRBV12-4 and TRBJ1-1, with D possibly being TRBD1 (5 bases). The V and J ends lost 6 bases and 5 bases respectively, with 13 bases between them. The CDR3 loop spans 13 amino acids.

The chain uses TRBV25-1 and TRBJ2-1, with D tentatively TRBD2 (7 bases). Trimming pared 3 bases from V and 10 bases from J, leaving 22 bases between. CDR3 length: 16 amino acids. CDR1 is MGHDK, CDR2 SYGVNS, per germline. In DNA, the CDR3 is TGTGCCAGCAGTGACCCTCGGGGGGCCCCATGGGGGGAGCAGTTCTTC. Its translation is CASSDPRGAPWGEQFF.

The V gene is TRBV7-9, the J gene TRBJ1-3; D gene uncertain. The CDR3 consists of 12 residues. The V end was cut by 11 bases, the J end by 1 base, with 9 bases between. Germline-derived CDR1 and CDR2 are SEHNR and FQNEAQ (reference sequence). CDR3 nucleotides: TGTGCCGGCGGGGAATCTGGAAACACCATATATTTT. Translation gives CAGGESGNTIYF.

The chain has TRBV5-1 and TRBJ2-6; TRBD2 matches at 7 bases. V lost 4 bases and J lost 0; bases outside the gene matches: 16. Germline CDR1 and CDR2: SGHRS and YFSETQ. The CDR3 spans 20 residues. DNA of the CDR3: TGCGCCAGCAGCCTTGCCCCACCGCGGGAGATAAGCTCTGGGGCCAACGTCCTGACTTTC. Protein product: CASSLAPPREISSGANVLTF.

As to this clone: At the DNA level, this CDR3 is encoded by other sequences in the same sample as well. CDR3 sequence reads: CASSAGHSTDTQYF. CDR3 DNA: TGTGCCAGCAGCGCGGGACACAGCACAGATACGCAGTATTTT. The rearrangement joins TRBV9 to TRBJ2-3; D might be TRBD1 (6 bases). Between the trimmed V and J ends, which lost 3 bases and 0 bases, there was a span of 8 bases. The CDR3 totals 14 residues. The germline V gene has CDR1 SGDLS and CDR2 YYNGEE.

This rearrangement joins TRBV18 to TRBJ2-2; a possible D gene is TRBD1 (6 bases). Per germline, CDR1 KGHSH and CDR2 LQKENI. Deletions cut 8 bases from V and 0 bases from J, with 10 bases between. The CDR3 totals 14 residues. The CDR3 DNA sequence: TGTGCCAGCCACAGGGAGCCGAACACCGGGGAGCTGTTTTTT. Translation: CASHREPNTGELFF.

The sample holds a few counts of this clone. The V call is TRBV5-1, the J call TRBJ2-7; TRBD2 agrees at 11 bases. In germline, CDR1 is SGHRS, CDR2 YFSETQ. There are 16 residues in the CDR3. Trimming took 3 bases from V and 2 from J; bases not matched to a gene: 7. DNA of the CDR3: TGCGCCAGCAGCTCTGGGCTAGCGGGAGGCCCCTACGAGCAGTACTTC. Translated, it gives CASSSGLAGGPYEQYF.

This clone was counted between two and nine times. The chain uses TRBV5-6 and TRBJ1-6, with 8 bases lining up with TRBD1. Germline lookup yields CDR1 SGHDT and CDR2 YYEEEE. The CDR3 covers 17 residues. After removal of 1 base from V and 7 bases from J, the junction contained 10 bases not matched to a gene. The CDR3 DNA follows: TGTGCCAGCAGCTTGATTCAAGGGGACAGGCCCAATTCACCCCTCCACTTT. Its protein product is CASSLIQGDRPNSPLHF.

V usage is TRBV10-3 and J usage is TRBJ2-2; 7 nucleotides match TRBD1. This CDR3 spans 17 amino acids. In germline, CDR1 is ENHRY, CDR2 SYGVKD. V shed 0 bases and J 1 base; nucleotides not matched to a gene: 5. This CDR3 reads CAISESERGLNTGELFF. CDR3 DNA sequence: TGTGCCATCAGTGAGTCCGAGAGGGGGCTGAACACCGGGGAGCTGTTTTTT.

This clone has a handful of counts. This sequence joins TRBV21-1 and TRBJ1-2; the table names TRBD1, a call not compared with the DNA. TRBV21-1 constitutes a pseudogene. The CDR3 loop spans 14 amino acids. CDR3 DNA: TGTGCCAGCTCTAACAGGGGGCGTAGCTATGGCTACACCTTC. Amino acid sequence: CASSNRGRSYGYTF.

This chain connects TRBV29-1 to TRBJ1-2, with D tentatively TRBD1 (6 bases). CDR1 is SQVTM and CDR2 is ANQGSEA in the germline V gene. This CDR3 spans 14 amino acids. Trimming cost V 5 bases and J 0 bases, with 13 bases left between them. In nucleotides, the CDR3 is TGCAGCGTTCGGACAGCTACGTCTAACTATGGCTACACCTTC. It specifies CSVRTATSNYGYTF.

The V call is TRBV3-1 (or the pseudogene TRBV3-2), the J call TRBJ1-1; possible D gene TRBD1, 6 bases. Germline CDR1 is LGHDT and CDR2 is YNNKEL (reference sequence). With 2 bases removed from V and 1 base from J, the gap between germline ends came to 14 bases. The CDR3 totals 16 residues. The CDR3 here is CASSQRGQGKNTEAFF. DNA for the CDR3: TGTGCCAGCAGCCAAAGAGGGCAGGGGAAGAACACTGAAGCTTTCTTT.

V is TRBV9 and J is TRBJ2-1; 14 nucleotides line up with TRBD2. The CDR3 runs 18 residues. Germline-derived CDR1 and CDR2 are SGDLS and YYNGEE. V shed 3 bases and J 6 bases; nucleotides not matched to a gene: 11. Here the CDR3 reads CASSARLAGGPNANEQFF. As DNA, the CDR3 is TGTGCCAGCAGCGCAAGACTAGCGGGGGGGCCGAATGCCAATGAGCAGTTCTTC.